Listed below are T cell receptor beta chains from one sample, sequenced in a study of metastatic and nonmetastatic thyroid tumors. With MiXCR, TCRdb reprocessed the PCR reads. Among tens of thousands of clones listed, about a sixth were seen once. Source material: blood. The source of these receptors is a female donor with papillary thyroid cancer or a benign thyroid nodule (not recorded which). Some clones in this sample may be carry-over from other donors' samples. Each CDR3 is given with its conserved first and last residue. Each record gives: CDR3 length, J gene, V gene, D gene, CDR3 protein. The D gene is left open where the match is weak.

length: 16; J: TRBJ1-2; V: TRBV3-1; D: TRBD1; CDR3: CASSQDWGQGNYGYTF
length: 16; J: TRBJ1-6; V: TRBV9; D: TRBD1; CDR3: CASSVETGTGRLPLHF
length: 13; J: TRBJ2-7; V: TRBV6-2/TRBV6-3; D: -; CDR3: CASSNPWTGVQYF
length: 15; J: TRBJ2-3; V: TRBV5-1; D: -; CDR3: CASSLGGLGADTQYF
length: 15; J: TRBJ2-3; V: TRBV9; D: TRBD2; CDR3: CASSVSGSIGDTQYF
length: 14; J: TRBJ2-1; V: TRBV27; D: -; CDR3: CASSPRAGDNEQFF
length: 15; J: TRBJ2-3; V: TRBV20-1; D: TRBD2; CDR3: CSVAGGSHEGLTQYF
length: 14; J: TRBJ1-1; V: TRBV11-2; D: -; CDR3: CASSLTWGDTGAFF
length: 17; J: TRBJ1-3; V: TRBV11-1; D: TRBD1; CDR3: CASSSGQGALSGNTIYF
length: 13; J: TRBJ2-5; V: TRBV7-9; D: -; CDR3: CASSANREGTQYF
length: 15; J: TRBJ2-2; V: TRBV7-9; D: -; CDR3: CASSSRQRNTGELFF
length: 13; J: TRBJ2-3; V: TRBV24-1; D: -; CDR3: CATSSCPTDTQYF
length: 13; J: TRBJ2-7; V: TRBV28; D: -; CDR3: CASGHRSSYEQYF
length: 12; J: TRBJ2-6; V: TRBV20-1; D: -; CDR3: CSAHAGANVLTF
length: 15; J: TRBJ1-4; V: TRBV6-4; D: -; CDR3: CASSDILATNEKLFF
length: 14; J: TRBJ2-2; V: TRBV15; D: -; CDR3: CATSRAGDTGELFF
length: 13; J: TRBJ2-7; V: TRBV2; D: -; CDR3: CASSETASYEQYF
length: 14; J: TRBJ1-2; V: TRBV12-3/TRBV12-4; D: -; CDR3: CASSISPMSLGYTF
length: 16; J: TRBJ2-1; V: TRBV7-3; D: TRBD1; CDR3: CASSQRTGGFYNEQFF
length: 13; J: TRBJ2-2; V: TRBV10-1; D: -; CDR3: CASRDGNTVELFF
length: 18; J: TRBJ2-7; V: TRBV3-1; D: TRBD2; CDR3: CASSPRGWCSGGIYEQYF
length: 14; J: TRBJ2-2; V: TRBV7-9; D: -; CDR3: CASSSERSSGELFF
length: 15; J: TRBJ1-1; V: TRBV9; D: -; CDR3: CASSVGQGFDTEAFF
length: 13; J: TRBJ2-4; V: TRBV2; D: TRBD1; CDR3: CASSEGQGDIQYF
length: 14; J: TRBJ2-1; V: TRBV3-1; D: -; CDR3: CASSRDWGDDEQFF
length: 15; J: TRBJ1-1; V: TRBV6-1; D: TRBD1; CDR3: CASSRFGTGGTEAFF
length: 14; J: TRBJ1-1; V: TRBV2; D: -; CDR3: CARNAPRERTEAFF
length: 15; J: TRBJ1-2; V: TRBV28; D: -; CDR3: CASSLIDGLNYGYTF
length: 11; J: TRBJ1-1; V: TRBV7-9; D: -; CDR3: CASSRNTEAFF
length: 13; J: TRBJ1-5; V: TRBV6-1; D: TRBD1; CDR3: CASSVKQGQPQHF
length: 13; J: TRBJ2-1; V: TRBV5-1; D: -; CDR3: CASNRGVKNEQFF
length: 17; J: TRBJ1-1; V: TRBV6-2/TRBV6-3; D: -; CDR3: CSSRIRETGVFRTEAFF
length: 14; J: TRBJ2-7; V: TRBV5-1; D: -; CDR3: CARSLVGGAVEQYF
length: 14; J: TRBJ2-7; V: TRBV28; D: -; CDR3: CASSLTRGRYEQYF
length: 14; J: TRBJ1-1; V: TRBV7-2; D: -; CDR3: CASSQGWGNTEAFF
length: 15; J: TRBJ2-7; V: TRBV15; D: TRBD2; CDR3: CATSRIIAGAYEQYF
length: 15; J: TRBJ1-1; V: TRBV15; D: -; CDR3: CATSSSLRGRTEAFF
length: 11; J: TRBJ1-5; V: TRBV7-8; D: -; CDR3: CASSLAGPQHF
length: 15; J: TRBJ2-3; V: TRBV12-3/TRBV12-4; D: -; CDR3: CAISLDRTGTYTQYF
length: 12; J: TRBJ2-3; V: TRBV12-3/TRBV12-4; D: -; CDR3: CASSPMGDTQYF
length: 12; J: TRBJ1-6; V: TRBV7-9; D: -; CDR3: CASSLANSPLHF
length: 13; J: TRBJ1-1; V: TRBV24-1; D: TRBD1; CDR3: CATRGQEDTESFF
length: 17; J: TRBJ2-3; V: TRBV7-8; D: -; CDR3: CASSLVRGRAPTDTQYF
length: 15; J: TRBJ2-1; V: TRBV7-9; D: -; CDR3: CASSLEAGLRNEQFF
length: 15; J: TRBJ2-2; V: TRBV28; D: TRBD1; CDR3: CASSEPGQGTGELFF
length: 14; J: TRBJ1-5; V: TRBV5-8; D: -; CDR3: CASSFIQGNQPQHF
length: 15; J: TRBJ1-2; V: TRBV19; D: -; CDR3: CASSINPVANYGYTF
length: 14; J: TRBJ1-2; V: TRBV2; D: -; CDR3: CASRVGQPSDGYTF
length: 15; J: TRBJ1-4; V: TRBV6-2/TRBV6-3; D: -; CDR3: CATESRTDGGEKLFF
length: 17; J: TRBJ2-3; V: TRBV5-1; D: -; CDR3: CASSLKEGLGSTDTQYF
length: 15; J: TRBJ2-7; V: TRBV2; D: -; CDR3: CAILFVQASSYEQYF
length: 11; J: TRBJ2-5; V: TRBV6-1; D: -; CDR3: CASHGEETQYF
length: 15; J: TRBJ1-2; V: TRBV20-1; D: TRBD1; CDR3: CSAAGTGSEVNGYTF
length: 15; J: TRBJ2-2; V: TRBV2; D: -; CDR3: CASSDLGQRTGELFF
length: 13; J: TRBJ1-1; V: TRBV20-1; D: -; CDR3: CSARRQPNTEAFF
length: 13; J: TRBJ1-1; V: TRBV6-2/TRBV6-3; D: -; CDR3: CASSFWENTEAFF
length: 16; J: TRBJ2-7; V: TRBV28; D: -; CDR3: CASSSAVLAFPYEQYF
length: 13; J: TRBJ2-3; V: TRBV3-1; D: -; CDR3: CASSQEPKDTQYF